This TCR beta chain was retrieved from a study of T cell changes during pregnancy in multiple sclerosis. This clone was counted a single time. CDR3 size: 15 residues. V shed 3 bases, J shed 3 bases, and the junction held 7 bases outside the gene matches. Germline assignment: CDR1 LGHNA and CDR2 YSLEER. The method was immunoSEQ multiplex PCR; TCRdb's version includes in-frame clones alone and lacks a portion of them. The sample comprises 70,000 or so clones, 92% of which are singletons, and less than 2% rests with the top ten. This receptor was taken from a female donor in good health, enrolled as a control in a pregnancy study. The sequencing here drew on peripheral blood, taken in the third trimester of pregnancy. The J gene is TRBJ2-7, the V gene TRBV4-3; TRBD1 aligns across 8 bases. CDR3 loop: CASSQQDREDYEQYF. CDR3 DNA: TGCGCCAGCAGCCAGCAGGACAGGGAGGACTACGAGCAGTACTTC.